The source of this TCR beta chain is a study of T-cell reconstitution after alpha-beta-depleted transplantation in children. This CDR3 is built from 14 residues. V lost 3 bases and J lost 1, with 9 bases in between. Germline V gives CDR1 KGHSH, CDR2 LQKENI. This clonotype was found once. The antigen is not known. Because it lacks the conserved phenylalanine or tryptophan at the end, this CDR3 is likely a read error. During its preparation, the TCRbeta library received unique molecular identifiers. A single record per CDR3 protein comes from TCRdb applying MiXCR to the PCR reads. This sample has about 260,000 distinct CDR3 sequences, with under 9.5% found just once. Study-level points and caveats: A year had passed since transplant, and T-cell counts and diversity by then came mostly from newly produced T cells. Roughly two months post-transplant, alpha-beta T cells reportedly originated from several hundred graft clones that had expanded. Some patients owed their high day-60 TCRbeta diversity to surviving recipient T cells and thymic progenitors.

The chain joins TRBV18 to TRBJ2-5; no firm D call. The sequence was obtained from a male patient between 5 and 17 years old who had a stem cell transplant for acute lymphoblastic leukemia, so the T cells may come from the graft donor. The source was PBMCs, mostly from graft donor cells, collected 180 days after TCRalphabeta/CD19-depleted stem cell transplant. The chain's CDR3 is CASSPARPQETQYL. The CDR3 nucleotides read TGTGCCAGCTCACCCGCCAGGCCCCAAGAGACCCAGTACCTC.